The text below deals with one TCR beta chain. This specimen comes from a study of T cell responses to AZD1222 COVID-19 vaccine. Germline CDR1 is SEHNR and CDR2 is FQNEAQ (reference sequence). Trimming pared 2 bases from V and 8 bases from J, leaving 13 bases between. CDR3 size: 15 residues. The assay was immunoSEQ multiplex PCR, and TCRdb's table has in-frame clones only and misses some. The data show 90,000 to 150,000 clones, with about 87% seen just once and 7.5% to 9.5% held by the top ten. This receptor was identified in an adult in good health. Here the sequenced sample was peripheral blood, taken on day 0 of AZD1222 vaccination. The chain employs TRBV7-9 and TRBJ1-6, with D perhaps matching TRBD1 (5 bases). The chain's CDR3 is CASSLRGISDSPLHF. The CDR3 DNA reads as TGTGCCAGCAGCTTAAGGGGTATATCGGATTCACCCCTCCACTTT. Together with reference TRBV7-9 and TRBJ1-6, the CDR3 gives the full variable domain: DTGVSQNPRHKITKRGQNVTFRCDPISEHNRLYWYRQTLGQGPEFLTYFQNEAQLEKSRLLSDRFSAERPKGSFSTLEIQRTEQGDSAMYLCASSLRGISDSPLHFGNGTRLTVT.